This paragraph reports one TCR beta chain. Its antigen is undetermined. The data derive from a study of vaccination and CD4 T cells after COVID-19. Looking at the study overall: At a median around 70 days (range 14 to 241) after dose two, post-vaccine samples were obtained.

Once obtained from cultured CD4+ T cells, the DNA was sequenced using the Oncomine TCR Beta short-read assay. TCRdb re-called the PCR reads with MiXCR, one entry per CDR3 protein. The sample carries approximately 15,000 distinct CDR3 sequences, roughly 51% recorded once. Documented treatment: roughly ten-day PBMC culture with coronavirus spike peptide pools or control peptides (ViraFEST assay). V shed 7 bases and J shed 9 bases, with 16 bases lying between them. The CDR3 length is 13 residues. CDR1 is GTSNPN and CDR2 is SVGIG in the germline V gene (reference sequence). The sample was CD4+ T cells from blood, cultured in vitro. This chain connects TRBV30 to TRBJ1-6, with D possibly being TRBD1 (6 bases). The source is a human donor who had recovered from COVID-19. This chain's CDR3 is CAYGGAGTSPLHF. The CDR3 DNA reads TGTGCCTACGGGGGCGCCGGGACTTCACCCCTCCACTTT.